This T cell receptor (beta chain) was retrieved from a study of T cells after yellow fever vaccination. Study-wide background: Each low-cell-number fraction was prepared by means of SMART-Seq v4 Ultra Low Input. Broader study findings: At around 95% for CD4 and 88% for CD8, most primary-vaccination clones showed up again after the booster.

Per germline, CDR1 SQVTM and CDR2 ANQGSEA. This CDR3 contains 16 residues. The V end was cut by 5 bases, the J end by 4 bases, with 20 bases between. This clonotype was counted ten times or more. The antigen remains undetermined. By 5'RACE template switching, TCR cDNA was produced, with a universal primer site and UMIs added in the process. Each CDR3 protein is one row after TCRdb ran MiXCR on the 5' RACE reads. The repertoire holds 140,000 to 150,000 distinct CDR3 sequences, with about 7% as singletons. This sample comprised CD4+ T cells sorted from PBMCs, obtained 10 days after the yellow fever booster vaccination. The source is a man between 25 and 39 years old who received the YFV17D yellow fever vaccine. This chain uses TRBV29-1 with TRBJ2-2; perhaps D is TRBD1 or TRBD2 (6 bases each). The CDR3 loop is CSVTSRGGRGTGELFF. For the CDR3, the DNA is TGCAGCGTTACCAGTCGTGGGGGGCGAGGCACCGGGGAGCTGTTTTTT.